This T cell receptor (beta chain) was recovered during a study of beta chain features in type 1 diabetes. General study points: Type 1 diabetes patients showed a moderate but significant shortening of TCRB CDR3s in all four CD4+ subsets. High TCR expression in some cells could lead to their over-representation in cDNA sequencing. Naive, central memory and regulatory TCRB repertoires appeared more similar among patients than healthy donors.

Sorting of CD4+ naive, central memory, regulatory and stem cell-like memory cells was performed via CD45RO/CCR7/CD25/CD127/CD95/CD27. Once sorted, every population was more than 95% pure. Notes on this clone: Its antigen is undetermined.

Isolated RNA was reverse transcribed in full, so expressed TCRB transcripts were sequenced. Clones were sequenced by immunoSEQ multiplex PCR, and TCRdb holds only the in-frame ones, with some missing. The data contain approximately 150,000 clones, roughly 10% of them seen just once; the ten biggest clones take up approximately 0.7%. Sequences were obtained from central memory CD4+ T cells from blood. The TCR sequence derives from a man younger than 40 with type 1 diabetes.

CDR3 in amino acids: CASIPGGIGSGELFF. The DNA for the CDR3 is TGTGCCAGCATCCCAGGGGGAATCGGCTCCGGGGAGCTGTTTTTT. The chain is built from TRBV6-5 and TRBJ2-2; 7 positions match TRBD1. Per the germline V gene, CDR1 is MNHEY and CDR2 is SVGAGI. The V segment lost 7 bases and the J segment 6 bases; nucleotides outside the gene matches: 11. This CDR3 comprises 15 residues.